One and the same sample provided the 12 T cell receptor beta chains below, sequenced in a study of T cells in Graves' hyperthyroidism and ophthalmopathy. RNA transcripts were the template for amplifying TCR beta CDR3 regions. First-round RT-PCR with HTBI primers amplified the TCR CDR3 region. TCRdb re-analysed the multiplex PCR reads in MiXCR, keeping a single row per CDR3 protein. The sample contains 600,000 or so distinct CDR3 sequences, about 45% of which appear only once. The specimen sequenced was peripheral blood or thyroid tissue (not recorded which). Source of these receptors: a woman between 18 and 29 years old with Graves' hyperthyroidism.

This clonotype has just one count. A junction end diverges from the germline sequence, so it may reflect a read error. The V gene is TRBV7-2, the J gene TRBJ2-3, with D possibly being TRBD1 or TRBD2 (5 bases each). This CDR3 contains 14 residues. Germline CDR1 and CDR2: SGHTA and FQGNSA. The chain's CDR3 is CASSPGTLRDTQYF. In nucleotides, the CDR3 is TGCGCCAGCAGCCCCGGGACCCTCAGAGATACGCAGTATTTT.

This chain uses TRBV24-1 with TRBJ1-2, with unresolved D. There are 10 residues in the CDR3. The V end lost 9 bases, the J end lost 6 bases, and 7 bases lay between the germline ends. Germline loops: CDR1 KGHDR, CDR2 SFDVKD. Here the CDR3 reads CATPEDGYTF. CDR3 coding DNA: TGTGCCACCCCCGAGGATGGCTACACCTTC.

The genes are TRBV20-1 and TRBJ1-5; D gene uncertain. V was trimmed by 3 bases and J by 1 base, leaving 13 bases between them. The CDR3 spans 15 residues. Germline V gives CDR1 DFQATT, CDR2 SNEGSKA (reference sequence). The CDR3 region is CSASFATLSNQPQHF. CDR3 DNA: TGCAGTGCTAGTTTCGCCACGCTGAGCAATCAGCCCCAGCATTTT.

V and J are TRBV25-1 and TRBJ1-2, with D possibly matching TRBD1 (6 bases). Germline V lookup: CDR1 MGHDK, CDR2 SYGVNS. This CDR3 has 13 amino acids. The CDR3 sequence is CARVAGANYGYTF. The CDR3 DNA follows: TGTGCTAGGGTGGCAGGGGCTAACTATGGCTACACCTTC.

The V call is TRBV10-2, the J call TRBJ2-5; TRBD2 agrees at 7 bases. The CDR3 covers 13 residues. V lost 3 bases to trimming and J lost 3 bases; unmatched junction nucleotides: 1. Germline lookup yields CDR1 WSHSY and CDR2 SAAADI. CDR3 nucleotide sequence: TGCGCCAGCAGTGAACTAGCGAAAGAGACCCAGTACTTC. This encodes CASSELAKETQYF.

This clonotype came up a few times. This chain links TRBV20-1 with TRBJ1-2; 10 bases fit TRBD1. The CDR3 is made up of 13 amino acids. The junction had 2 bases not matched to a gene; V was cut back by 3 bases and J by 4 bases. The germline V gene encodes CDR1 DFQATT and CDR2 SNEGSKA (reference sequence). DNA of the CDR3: TGCAGTGCTAGGGGACAGGGGCCCTATGGCTACACCTTC. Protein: CSARGQGPYGYTF.

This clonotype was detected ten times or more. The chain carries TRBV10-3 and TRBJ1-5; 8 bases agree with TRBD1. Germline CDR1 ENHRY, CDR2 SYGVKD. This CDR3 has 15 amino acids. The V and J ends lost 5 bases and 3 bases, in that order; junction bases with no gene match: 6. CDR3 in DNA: TGTGCCATCAGTTCGGGACAGGACTACAATCAGCCCCAGCATTTT. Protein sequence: CAISSGQDYNQPQHF.

The CDR3 nucleotides read TGCAGCGGAGGACAGGGGACCCAAGAGACCCAGTACTTC. It encodes CSGGQGTQETQYF. The V and J genes are TRBV29-1 and TRBJ2-5; 9 bases match TRBD1. Trimming at V came to 7 bases and at J to 1 base, leaving 4 bases not matched to a gene. Germline V gives CDR1 SQVTM, CDR2 ANQGSEA. The CDR3 covers 13 residues. Full variable domain (missing parts from reference TRBV29-1 and TRBJ2-5): SAVISQKPSRDICQRGTSLTIQCQVDSQVTMMFWYRQQPGQSLTLIATANQGSEATYESGFVIDKFPISRPNLTFSTLTVSNMSPEDSSIYLCSGGQGTQETQYFGPGTRLLVL.

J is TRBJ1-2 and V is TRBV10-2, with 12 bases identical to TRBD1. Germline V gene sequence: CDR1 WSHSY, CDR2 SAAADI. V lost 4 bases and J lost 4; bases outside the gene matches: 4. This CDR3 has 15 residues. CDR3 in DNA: TGCGCCAGCAGTGTCTCGGGACAGGGGGCCTATGGCTACACCTTC. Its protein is CASSVSGQGAYGYTF.

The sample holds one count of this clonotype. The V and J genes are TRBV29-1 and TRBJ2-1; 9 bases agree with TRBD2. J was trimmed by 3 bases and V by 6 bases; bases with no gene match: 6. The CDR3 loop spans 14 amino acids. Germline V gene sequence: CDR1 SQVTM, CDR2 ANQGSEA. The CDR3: CSVWTSVHYNEQFF. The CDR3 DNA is TGCAGCGTGTGGACTAGCGTCCACTACAATGAGCAGTTCTTC.

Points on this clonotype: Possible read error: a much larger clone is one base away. The CDR3 spells CASSESICTIYF. DNA for the CDR3: TGTGCCAGCAGTGAAAGTATTTGCACCATATATTTT. The chain uses TRBV2 and TRBJ1-3; no definite D call. CDR1 is SNHLY, CDR2 FYNNEI, per germline. This CDR3 spans 12 amino acids. V lost 2 bases and J lost 9, with 8 bases in between.

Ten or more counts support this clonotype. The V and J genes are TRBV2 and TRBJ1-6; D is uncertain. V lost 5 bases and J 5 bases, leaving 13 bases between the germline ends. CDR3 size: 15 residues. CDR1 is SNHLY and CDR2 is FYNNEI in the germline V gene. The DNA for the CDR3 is TGTGCCAGCAGTTCGGAGAGTGTGGATAATTCACCCCTCCACTTT. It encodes CASSSESVDNSPLHF. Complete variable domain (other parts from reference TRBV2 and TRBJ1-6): EPEVTQTPSHQVTQMGQEVILRCVPISNHLYFYWYRQILGQKVEFLVSFYNNEISEKSEIFDDQFSVERPDGSNFTLKIRSTKLEDSAMYFCASSSESVDNSPLHFGNGTRLTVT.